The 17 T cell receptor beta chains below come from one sample, sequenced in a study of cytomegalovirus exposure and HLA in healthy donors. The PCR was carried out with 60 Vbeta primers and 13 Jbeta primers. Sequenced by immunoSEQ multiplex PCR; TCRdb stores in-frame clones only, minus some. The data hold about 81,000 clones, with 90% observed a single time. The specimen sequenced was PBMCs. These receptors were collected from a man aged 18 to 30 in good health and CMV-seronegative.

V is TRBV5-1 and J is TRBJ2-2, with D unclear. The CDR3 length is 14 residues. Germline loops: CDR1 SGHRS, CDR2 YFSETQ. Trimming pared 4 bases from V and 5 bases from J, leaving 12 bases between. Written as DNA, the CDR3 is TGCGCCAGCAGCCCCGAGAGGAGTACCGGGGAGCTGTTTTTT. Its translation is CASSPERSTGELFF.

This rearrangement joins TRBV27 to TRBJ1-1; 10 nucleotides line up with TRBD1. The CDR3 runs 14 residues. The V and J ends lost 1 base and 9 bases, in that order; junction bases with no gene match: 5. Germline-derived CDR1 and CDR2 are MNHEY and SMNVEV (reference sequence). CDR3 DNA sequence: TGTGCCAGCAGTTTATGGGGGACAGGGGTTCAAGCTTTCTTT. Protein: CASSLWGTGVQAFF.

This chain links TRBV25-1 with TRBJ1-1; tentatively, D is TRBD1 (5 bases). The CDR3 runs to 11 residues. The ends were cut back, 8 bases at V and 11 bases at J, with 15 bases in the middle. Per germline, CDR1 MGHDK and CDR2 SYGVNS. In DNA form, the CDR3 reads TGTGCCAGCGGCCTGGGGGGTGGCGCTTTCTTT. This sequence encodes CASGLGGGAFF.

This chain links TRBV5-1 with TRBJ1-2; perhaps TRBD1 as D (5 bases). Trimming took 4 bases from V and 6 from J, leaving 19 bases between them. Germline CDR1 is SGHRS and CDR2 is YFSETQ. This CDR3 has 15 amino acids. As DNA, the CDR3 is TGCGCCAGCAGCCGTCTGGCCAGGGAAGGGCATGGCTACACCTTC. It specifies CASSRLAREGHGYTF.

This sequence joins TRBV9 and TRBJ2-5; D is perhaps TRBD2 (5 bases). The last part of the DNA fits TRBJ2-7 better; the J call may be wrong. The CDR3 extends over 13 amino acids. Germline loops: CDR1 SGDLS, CDR2 YYNGEE. The CDR3 DNA follows: TGTGCCAGCAGCCCCCGGGGTCTGTCCGAGCAGTACTTC. This encodes CASSPRGLSEQYF.

In the case of this clone: An end of the junction differs from the germline gene, which may be a read error. The chain joins TRBV7-7 to TRBJ1-1, with unresolved D. In germline, CDR1 is SSHAT, CDR2 FNYEAQ (reference sequence). The CDR3 has 13 amino acids. This CDR3 reads CASSLYRNTEAFF. As DNA, the CDR3 is TGTGCTAGCAGCTTATACAGGAACACTGAAGCTTTCTTT.

The rearrangement uses TRBV27 and TRBJ2-3; TRBD2 matches at 15 bases. CDR3 length: 17 amino acids. Germline CDR1 is MNHEY and CDR2 is SMNVEV (reference sequence). V trimming: 8 bases; J trimming: 6 bases; junction bases outside the gene matches: 12. The CDR3 sequence is CASRGLAGGRDRDTQYF. CDR3 DNA sequence: TGTGCCAGCCGAGGACTAGCGGGAGGGCGTGATAGGGATACGCAGTATTTT.

The V and J genes are TRBV28 and TRBJ2-6; no firm D call. Trimming removed 8 bases from V and 0 bases from J, with 8 bases in between. The CDR3 runs 14 residues. Germline V gene lookup returns CDR1 MDHEN and CDR2 SYDVKM. CDR3 coding DNA: TGTGCCAGCTGGTCACACTCTGGGGCCAACGTCCTGACTTTC. Protein product: CASWSHSGANVLTF.

The J gene is TRBJ2-5, the V gene TRBV6-5, with 8 bases fitting TRBD2. The CDR3 is 12 amino acids. The ends lost 8 bases at V and 5 bases at J; junction bases unmatched: 4. Germline-derived CDR1 and CDR2 are MNHEY and SVGAGI. DNA for the CDR3: TGTGCCAGCGGGGGCGGGAGGGAGACCCAGTACTTC. Residues: CASGGGRETQYF.

V is TRBV7-9 and J is TRBJ2-7; TRBD1 is a possible D gene (6 bases). V was clipped by 0 bases and J by 3 bases, with 9 bases between them. CDR1 SEHNR and CDR2 FQNEAQ come from the germline V gene (reference sequence). The CDR3 contains 14 residues. CDR3 nucleotides: TGTGCCAGCAGCTTAGCCAGCAGGGGCTACGAGCAGTACTTC. Residues: CASSLASRGYEQYF.

This chain uses TRBV7-8 with TRBJ1-5; D gene uncertain. Per germline, CDR1 SGHVS and CDR2 FQNEAQ. The V and J ends lost 1 base and 0 bases respectively, with 19 bases between them. The CDR3 has 19 residues. The CDR3, as DNA: TGTGCCAGCAGCTTAGTGGCGGTCGCGGCAGAGGATAGCAATCAGCCCCAGCATTTT. This sequence encodes CASSLVAVAAEDSNQPQHF.

The chain employs TRBV2 and TRBJ2-2, with TRBD1 matching over 8 bases. CDR1 is SNHLY, CDR2 FYNNEI, per germline. Trimming removed 6 bases from V and 4 bases from J; junction bases left unmatched: 7. This CDR3 is 15 amino acids long. The CDR3 nucleotides read TGTGCCAGCAGCGACAGGGGAGTAAGCACCGGGGAGCTGTTTTTT. Translated: CASSDRGVSTGELFF.

This sequence joins TRBV5-6 and TRBJ2-1, with 7 bases lining up with TRBD1. CDR1 SGHDT and CDR2 YYEEEE come from the germline V gene. V shed 3 bases, J shed 4 bases, and the junction held 4 bases outside the gene matches. CDR3 length equals 14 residues. The CDR3 DNA sequence: TGTGCCAGCAGCTGGGGGACAGAATACAATGAGCAGTTCTTC. Its translation: CASSWGTEYNEQFF.

V usage is TRBV28 and J usage is TRBJ2-2; 7 nucleotides line up with TRBD2. This CDR3 is 14 amino acids long. Germline CDR1 and CDR2: MDHEN and SYDVKM. J lost 8 bases, V lost 3 bases, and 6 bases had no gene match. The CDR3 loop reads CASSFFAGVGELFF. Here the CDR3 DNA reads TGTGCCAGCAGTTTTTTCGCGGGAGTAGGGGAGCTGTTTTTT.

This clone has only a few counts. The chain couples TRBV7-9 to TRBJ1-2; 9 bases are a match to TRBD1. J lost 10 bases, V lost 5 bases, and 11 bases had no gene match. The CDR3 consists of 14 residues. Germline V lookup: CDR1 SEHNR, CDR2 FQNEAQ (reference sequence). CDR3 nucleotide sequence: TGTGCCAGCAGCCAAGACCGGGACAGGGAGAACTACACCTTC. Amino acids: CASSQDRDRENYTF.

The rearrangement uses TRBV7-2 and TRBJ1-1, with D unresolved. This CDR3 spans 11 amino acids. The germline gives CDR1 SGHTA, CDR2 FQGNSA. Trimming took 0 bases from V and 10 from J, leaving 6 bases between them. CDR3 residues: CASSLARGAFF. In DNA form, the CDR3 reads TGTGCCAGCAGCTTAGCGCGGGGAGCTTTCTTT.

Only a few counts were recorded for this clone. The rearrangement joins TRBV4-2 to TRBJ1-2; 8 bases map to TRBD1. J gave up 2 bases and V 0 bases, and 5 bases lay outside the gene matches. CDR1 LGHNA and CDR2 YNFKEQ come from the germline V gene. This CDR3 has 16 amino acids. The CDR3 sequence: CASSQDRTGWNYGYTF. The CDR3 nucleotides read TGTGCCAGCAGCCAAGATCGGACAGGGTGGAACTATGGCTACACCTTC.